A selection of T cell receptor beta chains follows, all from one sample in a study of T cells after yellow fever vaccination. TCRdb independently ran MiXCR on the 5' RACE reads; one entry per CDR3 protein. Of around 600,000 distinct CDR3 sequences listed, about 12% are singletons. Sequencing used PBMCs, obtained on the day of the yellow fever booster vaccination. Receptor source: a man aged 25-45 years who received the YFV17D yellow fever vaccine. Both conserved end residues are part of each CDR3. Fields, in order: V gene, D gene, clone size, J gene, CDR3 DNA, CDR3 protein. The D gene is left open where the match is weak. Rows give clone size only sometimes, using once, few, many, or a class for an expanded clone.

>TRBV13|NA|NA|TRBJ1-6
TGTGCCAGCAGCTTAGATGGCCGGCCCCTCCACTTT
CASSLDGRPLHF
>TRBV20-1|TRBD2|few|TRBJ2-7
TGCAGTGCTAGAGATCGGGGGGGCGCTGGGTCTGAGCAGTACTTC
CSARDRGGAGSEQYF
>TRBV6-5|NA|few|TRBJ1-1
TGTGCCAGCAGGGCGCGGGGGACCACTGAAGCTTTCTTT
CASRARGTTEAFF
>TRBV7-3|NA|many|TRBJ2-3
TGTGCCAGCAGCGCTGGAGTAACAGATACGCAGTATTTT
CASSAGVTDTQYF
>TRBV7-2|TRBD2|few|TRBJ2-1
TGTGCCAGCAACCCCTTCGGCGGGAGCTACAATGAGCAGTTCTTC
CASNPFGGSYNEQFF
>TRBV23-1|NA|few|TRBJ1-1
TGCGCCAGCGAGGGAGGAAGCATCAACACTGAAGCTTTCTTT
CASEGGSINTEAFF
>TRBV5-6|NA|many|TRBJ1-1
TGTGCCAGCACCACAGGACCGAAGGGAGAGAACACTGAAGCTTTCTTT
CASTTGPKGENTEAFF
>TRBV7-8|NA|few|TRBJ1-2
TGTGCCAGCAGCTCCCAGCCGGGCGGCTATGGCTACACCTTC
CASSSQPGGYGYTF
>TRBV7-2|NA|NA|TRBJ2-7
TGTGCCAGCAGCTCCCCTACTAACTCCTACGAGCAGTACTTC
CASSSPTNSYEQYF
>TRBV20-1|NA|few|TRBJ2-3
TGCAGTGCTGAAACACCAGTCAGAGATACGCAGTATTTT
CSAETPVRDTQYF
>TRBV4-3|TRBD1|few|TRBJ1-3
TGCGCCAGCAGCCAAGACCCCCGGGACAGGGGGGACACCATATATTTT
CASSQDPRDRGDTIYF
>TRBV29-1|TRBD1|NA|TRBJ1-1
TGCAGCGTTGAAGGGGGACAGGGGTTCGGTGAAGCTTTCTTT
CSVEGGQGFGEAFF
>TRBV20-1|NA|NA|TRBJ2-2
TGCAGTGCTAGCTCTTCGACAGAGAATACCGGGGAGCTGTTTTTT
CSASSSTENTGELFF
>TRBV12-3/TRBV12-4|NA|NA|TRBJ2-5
TGTGCCAGCAGTTTAAGGGCAGGGCAACGGGAGACCCAGTACTTC
CASSLRAGQRETQYF
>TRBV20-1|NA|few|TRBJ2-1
TGCAGTGCTGGGAAGGGAGGCGATGAGCAGTTCTTC
CSAGKGGDEQFF
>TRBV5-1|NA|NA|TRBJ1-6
TGCGCCAGCAGCGGCGGGACGGAAAATTCACCCCTCCACTTT
CASSGGTENSPLHF
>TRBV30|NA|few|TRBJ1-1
TGTGCCTGGACCGTACTGACAGGCGACACTGAAGCTTTCTTT
CAWTVLTGDTEAFF
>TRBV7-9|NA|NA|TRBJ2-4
TGTGCCAGCAGCTTAGGGTTTGAAAAAAACATTCAGTACTTC
CASSLGFEKNIQYF
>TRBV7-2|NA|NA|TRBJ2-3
TGTGCCAGCTTGAGAGGGAGAACTAGCACAGATACGCAGTATTTT
CASLRGRTSTDTQYF
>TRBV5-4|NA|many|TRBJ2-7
TGTGCCAGCAGCCCGGGTCTAAACGAGCAGTACTTC
CASSPGLNEQYF
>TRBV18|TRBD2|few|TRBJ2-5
TGTGCCAGCTCACCACGAGGGACTAGCGGGAGCCCAGAGACCCAGTACTTC
CASSPRGTSGSPETQYF
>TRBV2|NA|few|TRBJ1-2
TGTGCCAGCACCGAACTAATGGTTGGTGGCTACACCTTC
CASTELMVGGYTF
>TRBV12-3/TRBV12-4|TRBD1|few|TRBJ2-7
TGTGCCAGCAGTCTATATCGTGGACAGGGGGCCTCCTACGAGCAGTACTTC
CASSLYRGQGASYEQYF
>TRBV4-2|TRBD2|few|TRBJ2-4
TGTGCCAGCAGCCAGGTCTCGGGAGGTGGGGCCAAAAACATTCAGTACTTC
CASSQVSGGGAKNIQYF
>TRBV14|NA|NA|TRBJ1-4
TGTGCCAGCAGAGGGACGGAACTAGAAAAACTGTTTTTT
CASRGTELEKLFF
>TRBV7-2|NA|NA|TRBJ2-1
TGTGCCAGCAGCTTAGTTAGCGCCACCTACAATGAGCAGTTCTTC
CASSLVSATYNEQFF